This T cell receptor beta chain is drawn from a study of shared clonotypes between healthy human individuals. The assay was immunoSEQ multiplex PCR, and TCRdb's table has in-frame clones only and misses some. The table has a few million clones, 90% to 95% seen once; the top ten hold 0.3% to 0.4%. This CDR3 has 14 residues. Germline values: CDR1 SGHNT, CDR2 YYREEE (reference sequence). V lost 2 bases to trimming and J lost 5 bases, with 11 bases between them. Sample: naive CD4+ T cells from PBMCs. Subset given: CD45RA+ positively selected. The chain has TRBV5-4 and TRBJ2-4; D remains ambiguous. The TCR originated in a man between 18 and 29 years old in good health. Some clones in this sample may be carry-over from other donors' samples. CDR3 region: CASSFGGPENIQYF. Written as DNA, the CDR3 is TGTGCCAGCAGCTTTGGTGGGCCAGAAAACATTCAGTACTTC.